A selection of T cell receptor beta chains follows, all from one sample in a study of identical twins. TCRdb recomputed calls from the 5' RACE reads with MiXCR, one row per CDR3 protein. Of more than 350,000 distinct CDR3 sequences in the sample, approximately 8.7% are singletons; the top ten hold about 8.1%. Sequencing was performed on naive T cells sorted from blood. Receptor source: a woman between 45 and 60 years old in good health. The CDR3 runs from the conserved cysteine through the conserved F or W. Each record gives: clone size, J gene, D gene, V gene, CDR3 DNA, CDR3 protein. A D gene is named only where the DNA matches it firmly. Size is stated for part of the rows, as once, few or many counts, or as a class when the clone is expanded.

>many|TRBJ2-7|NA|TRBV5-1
TGCGCCAGCAGCTTGGAGGGGGGCTTAACCTACGAGCAGTACTTC
CASSLEGGLTYEQYF
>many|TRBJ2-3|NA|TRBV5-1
TGCGCCAGCAGCTTGGATCGGTTTACAGATACGCAGTATTTT
CASSLDRFTDTQYF
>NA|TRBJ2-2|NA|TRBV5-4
TGTGCCAGCAGCTTCAACACGGAGGAGCTGTTTTTT
CASSFNTEELFF
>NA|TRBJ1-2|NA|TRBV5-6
TGTGCCAGCAGCTTACCCCTTGGGATTGGCTACACCTTC
CASSLPLGIGYTF
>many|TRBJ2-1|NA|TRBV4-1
TGCGCCAGCAGCCAAGAATACGGTATCAATGAGCAGTTCTTC
CASSQEYGINEQFF
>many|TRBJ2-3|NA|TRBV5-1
TGCGCCAGCAATCTACTAGATACGCAGTATTTT
CASNLLDTQYF
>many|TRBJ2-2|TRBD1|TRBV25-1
TGTGCCAGCAGTGTGACAGGGGAAGGCGGGGAGCTGTTTTTT
CASSVTGEGGELFF
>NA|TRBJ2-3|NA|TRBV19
TGTGCCAGTACCCCAGGAGGGCTCACAGATACGCAGTATTTT
CASTPGGLTDTQYF
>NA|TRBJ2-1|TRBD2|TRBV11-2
TGTGCCAGCAGCTGGCTAGCGGGAGGGCCGGGCAATGAGCAGTTCTTC
CASSWLAGGPGNEQFF
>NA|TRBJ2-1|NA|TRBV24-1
TGTGCCACCAGCCCACTAGCAGAGCAGTTCTTC
CATSPLAEQFF
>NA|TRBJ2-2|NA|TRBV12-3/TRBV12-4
TGTGCCAGCAGTCCTCAGGGTTGGACCGGGGAGCTGTTTTTT
CASSPQGWTGELFF
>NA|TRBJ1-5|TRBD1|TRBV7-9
TGTGCCAGCAGCTGTCGGGACAGGAGAAAATATAGCAATCAGCCCCAGCATTTT
CASSCRDRRKYSNQPQHF
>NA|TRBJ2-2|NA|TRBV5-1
TGCGCCAGCAGCTTGAACGTCAGGGGAGGAATCGCTGGGGAGCTGTTTTTT
CASSLNVRGGIAGELFF
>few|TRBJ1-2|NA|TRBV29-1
TGCAGCGTTGAAGGAGATAACTATGGCTACACCTTC
CSVEGDNYGYTF
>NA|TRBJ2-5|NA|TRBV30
TGTGCCTGGTCCGGGCAAGAGACCCAGTACTTC
CAWSGQETQYF
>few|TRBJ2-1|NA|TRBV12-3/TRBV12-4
TGTGCCAGCAGTTTGTTGGGAGGTTCTGAGCAGTTCTTC
CASSLLGGSEQFF
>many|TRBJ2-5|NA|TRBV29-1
TGCAGCTCAGCCGGGACTCCCTCGCAGACCCAGTACTTC
CSSAGTPSQTQYF
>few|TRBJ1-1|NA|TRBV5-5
TGTGCCAGCAGTGCCTGGGAGAACACTGAAGCTTTCTTT
CASSAWENTEAFF
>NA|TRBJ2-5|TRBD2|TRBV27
TGTGCCAGCACCTCTCTAGCGGGAGCGCCCCAAGAGACCCAGTACTTC
CASTSLAGAPQETQYF
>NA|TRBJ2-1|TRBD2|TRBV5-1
TGCGCCAGCAGCTCCTGGACTAGCGGGAGGGCTAATTACATGAATGAGCAGTTCTTC
CASSSWTSGRANYMNEQFF
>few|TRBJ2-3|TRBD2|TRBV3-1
TGTGCCAGCAGCAAACGGACTAGCGGGATCACAGATACGCAGTATTTT
CASSKRTSGITDTQYF
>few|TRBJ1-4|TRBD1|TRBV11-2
TGTGCCAGCAGCGTGGGACAGCAGAATGAAAAACTGTTTTTT
CASSVGQQNEKLFF
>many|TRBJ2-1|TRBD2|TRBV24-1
TGTGCCACCAGTGGGACCCACAGCGGGAGGGACAATGAGCAGTTCTTC
CATSGTHSGRDNEQFF
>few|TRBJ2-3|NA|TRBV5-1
TGCGCCAGCAGCGGGTCCGTGGCAGATACGCAGTATTTT
CASSGSVADTQYF
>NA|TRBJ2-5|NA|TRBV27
TGTGCCTCTAAAGGGGGTTCCCAAGAGACCCAGTACTTC
CASKGGSQETQYF
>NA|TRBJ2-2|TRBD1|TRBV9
TGTGCCAGCAGCGTAGCGACAGGGGCGAACACCGGGGAGCTGTTTTTT
CASSVATGANTGELFF
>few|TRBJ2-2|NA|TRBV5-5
TGTGCCAGCAGCCGAGATGGGGGCGGAACCACCGGGGAGCTGTTTTTT
CASSRDGGGTTGELFF